This TCR beta chain appears in the sequencing data of a study of blood T cell repertoires in COVID-19. Study-level background: Samples representing acute and convalescent COVID-19 were sourced from the United States, Italy and Spain.

The germline gives CDR1 SNHLY, CDR2 FYNNEI. The CDR3 has 10 residues. Trimming cost V 6 bases and J 12 bases; bases outside gene matches: 3. In the original processing: Reference gene primer amplification in the assay estimated nucleated cell counts. The assay was immunoSEQ multiplex PCR, and TCRdb's table has in-frame clones only and misses some. V and J calls and clone size are given by that table; D and trimming were obtained from the DNA. The profile shows about 150,000 clones, about 85% of them singletons. Participants were aged about 18 to 95 years, lived in over 20 US areas, and enrolled virtually. Those designated as exposed participants met a COVID-19 case within 2 weeks before study entry.

This sequence joins TRBV2 and TRBJ2-7, with 9 nucleotides matching TRBD1. The sequenced sample was PBMCs or T cells enriched from blood (not recorded which). The TCR sequence derives from a woman aged 40-49 years who had been exposed to COVID-19. This chain's CDR3 is CASRGQGWYF. CDR3 coding DNA: TGTGCCAGCAGGGGACAGGGCTGGTACTTC. The whole variable domain, remainder taken from reference TRBV2 and TRBJ2-7, is EPEVTQTPSHQVTQMGQEVILRCVPISNHLYFYWYRQILGQKVEFLVSFYNNEISEKSEIFDDQFSVERPDGSNFTLKIRSTKLEDSAMYFCASRGQGWYFGPGTRLTVT.